Listed below are T cell receptor beta chains from one sample, sequenced in a study of cytomegalovirus exposure and HLA in healthy donors. Produced via immunoSEQ multiplex PCR; TCRdb's table is partial and in-frame only. The data contain approximately 100,000 clones, about 80% of them singletons. The source material was PBMCs. The receptors originated from a woman aged 45 to 65 in good health and CMV-seropositive. Each CDR3 is given with its conserved first and last residue. A D gene is named only where the DNA matches it firmly. For some rows the clone size is stated as once, few or many, or as a class when expanded; others skip it.

d_call j_call clone_size v_call cdr3_length cdr3_nt cdr3_aa
TRBD2 TRBJ2-5 once TRBV5-5 16 TGTGCCGGCAGCCGAGGACTAGCGGGGGGGGTGGAGACCCAGTACTTC CAGSRGLAGGVETQYF
NA TRBJ2-1 NA TRBV7-3 14 TGTGCCAGCAGCTCCTCCGGGAGTAGCAATGAGCAGTTCTTC CASSSSGSSNEQFF
TRBD1 TRBJ2-3 NA TRBV7-6 15 TGTGCCAGCAGCTACGGGACAGGGGGGACAGATACGCAGTATTTT CASSYGTGGTDTQYF
NA TRBJ1-1 once TRBV5-1 15 TGCGCCAGCAGCTACGTTCAGGGAGGGGGCACTGAAGCTTTCTTT CASSYVQGGGTEAFF
TRBD1 TRBJ2-7 once TRBV19 14 TGTGCCAGTACCATAGGCACAGGGGCCTACGAGCAGTACTTC CASTIGTGAYEQYF
TRBD1 TRBJ1-5 NA TRBV2 15 TGTGCCAGCAGTCCGGACAGGGGAGGCAATCAGCCCCAGCATTTT CASSPDRGGNQPQHF
TRBD2 TRBJ2-3 NA TRBV4-1 15 TGCGCCAGCAGCCGTACTAGCGGATACACAGATACGCAGTATTTT CASSRTSGYTDTQYF
NA TRBJ2-1 NA TRBV5-1 13 TGCGCCAGCAGCCAAACAGAACGGGGTGAGCAGTTCTTC CASSQTERGEQFF
TRBD2 TRBJ2-1 NA TRBV5-6 15 TGTGCCAGCAGCTTGGGTGGACTAGCGGCATCCCCCCAGTTCTTC CASSLGGLAASPQFF
TRBD1 TRBJ2-7 NA TRBV4-2 14 TGTGCCAGCAGCTTCTGGGACAGAGGCCACGAGCAGTACTTC CASSFWDRGHEQYF
TRBD1 TRBJ2-7 once TRBV5-6 14 TGTGCCAGCGCTTTGACAGGGAATAGCTACGAGCAGTACTTC CASALTGNSYEQYF
NA TRBJ2-3 NA TRBV13 14 TGTGCCAGCAGGGTGAGAGCCCGCACAGATACGCAGTATTTT CASRVRARTDTQYF
NA TRBJ2-3 once TRBV10-3 14 TGTGCCATCAGTGACCGACTTAGCACAGATACGCAGTATTTT CAISDRLSTDTQYF
NA TRBJ2-7 few TRBV11-2 14 TGTGCCAGCAGCTTAGATCGCGGGAACTACGAGCAGTACTTC CASSLDRGNYEQYF
NA TRBJ2-1 NA TRBV5-1 13 TGCGCCAGCAGCTGGGACTGGGGCAATGAGCAGTTCTTC CASSWDWGNEQFF
NA TRBJ1-1 once TRBV5-1 15 TGCGCCAGCAGCTTGGCCGGGGATAAGGGCACTGAAGCTTTCTTT CASSLAGDKGTEAFF
TRBD2 TRBJ2-3 NA TRBV5-1 20 TGCGCCAGCAGCATGACGTCCGGGACTAGCGGCCTAATACGGGACCATGCGCAGTATTTT CASSMTSGTSGLIRDHAQYF
TRBD1 TRBJ1-1 NA TRBV5-1 16 TGCGCCAGCAGCTTGGACGGGACAGGAATTCTCTCTGAAGCTTTCTTT CASSLDGTGILSEAFF
TRBD1 TRBJ1-1 NA TRBV5-6 15 TGTGCCAGCAGCTCATCCGGGACAGGGAACACTGAAGCTTTCTTT CASSSSGTGNTEAFF
NA TRBJ2-7 NA TRBV6-1 12 TGTGCCAGCAGGGACTACTCCTACGAGCAGTACTTC CASRDYSYEQYF
NA TRBJ2-7 NA TRBV7-2 16 TGTGCCAGCAGCTTGGACAGCTCAAGCTACTCCTACGAGCAGTACTTC CASSLDSSSYSYEQYF
NA TRBJ1-5 few TRBV7-2 14 TGTGCCAGCAGCTTTGGGGGGTCCGGTCAGCCCCAGCATTTT CASSFGGSGQPQHF
NA TRBJ1-4 few TRBV6-1 13 TGTGCCAGCAGTGACAGGGGTGATGAAAAACTGTTTTTT CASSDRGDEKLFF
TRBD2 TRBJ2-1 NA TRBV6-5 15 TGTGCCAGCAGCCAGGGGTCTAGCGGGAGTTATGAGCAGTTCTTC CASSQGSSGSYEQFF
NA TRBJ2-7 few TRBV14 12 TGTGCCAGCAGCCAAGCCCCGTACGAGCAGTACTTC CASSQAPYEQYF
TRBD1 TRBJ1-2 NA TRBV10-3 14 TGTGCCATCAGTGGGGGGACAGTCAACTATGGCTACACCTTC CAISGGTVNYGYTF
NA TRBJ1-1 NA TRBV5-4 14 TGTGCCAGCAGCCACCCAGACAGGAACACTGAAGCTTTCTTT CASSHPDRNTEAFF
TRBD2 TRBJ2-1 NA TRBV4-2 17 TGTGCCAGCAGCCACCCCAAGGGGGGACTAGCGACGCATGAGCAGTTCTTC CASSHPKGGLATHEQFF
TRBD1 TRBJ1-4 NA TRBV7-9 17 TGTTCCAGCAGCTTCTCTATTCGACAGGGGGCGGTTGAAAAACTGTTTTTT CSSSFSIRQGAVEKLFF
NA TRBJ2-2 NA TRBV9 15 TGTGCCAGCAGCGTAGAGGGGGTAAAAACCGGGGAGCTGTTTTTT CASSVEGVKTGELFF
TRBD2 TRBJ2-5 NA TRBV9 17 TGTGCCAGCAGCGTAGGGGGCGGACTAGCGGGGGGGGAGACCCAGTACTTC CASSVGGGLAGGETQYF
TRBD1 TRBJ2-2 NA TRBV4-3 17 TGCGCCAGCAGCCAGGGGGACAGGTCGAGGAACACCGGGGAGCTGTTTTTT CASSQGDRSRNTGELFF
NA TRBJ1-1 few TRBV4-3 19 TGCGCCAGCAGCAGAGGGGGGGGCCCCCACTATATCATGAACACTGAAGCTTTCTTT CASSRGGGPHYIMNTEAFF
NA TRBJ2-7 few TRBV9 13 TGTGCCAGCAGCCCCCCGGAGGAGATCGAGCAGTACTTC CASSPPEEIEQYF
NA TRBJ1-2 NA TRBV2 13 TGTGCCAGCAGTCTTCAGGGTACAGGAGGCTACACCTTC CASSLQGTGGYTF
TRBD2 TRBJ2-5 NA TRBV7-9 15 TGTGCCAGCAGGTCACTAGCGGGAGGAGCAGAGACCCAGTACTTC CASRSLAGGAETQYF
TRBD2 TRBJ2-1 once TRBV18 16 TGTGCCAGCTCACCAGCCCTAGCGGGGAGGTACAATGAGCAGTTCTTC CASSPALAGRYNEQFF
NA TRBJ1-1 NA TRBV4-1 15 TGCGCCAGCAGCCAAGATCCGGGGGAGTACACTGAAGCTTTCTTT CASSQDPGEYTEAFF
TRBD1 TRBJ2-7 NA TRBV13 14 TGTGCCAGCAGTGACAGGGGTTCCAACTACGAGCAGTACTTC CASSDRGSNYEQYF
TRBD2 TRBJ2-3 NA TRBV18 15 TGTGCCAGCTCACCCCTGCGGGGGAGAACAGATACGCAGTATTTT CASSPLRGRTDTQYF
NA TRBJ2-1 NA TRBV4-3 13 TGCGCCAGCAGCTTCACTTCGGGCAATGAGCAGTTCTTC CASSFTSGNEQFF
TRBD2 TRBJ2-1 NA TRBV27 17 TGTGCCAGCCTCGGACTAGCGGGAGGGAGCTCCTACAATGAGCAGTTCTTC CASLGLAGGSSYNEQFF
TRBD2 TRBJ2-3 NA TRBV18 17 TGTGCCAGCTCACCACGATGGGCCGGGGGGGCCGGAGATACGCAGTATTTT CASSPRWAGGAGDTQYF
NA TRBJ1-5 NA TRBV2 14 TGTGCCAGCACGTTAATCTATAGCAATCAGCCCCAGCATTTT CASTLIYSNQPQHF
TRBD1 TRBJ1-5 NA TRBV2 14 TGTGCCAGCAGTGAGTCGACAGGGTTCCAGCCCCAGCATTTT CASSESTGFQPQHF
NA TRBJ2-1 NA TRBV7-8 14 TGTGCCAGCAGCTTAGTGGCCTCCTACAATGAGCAGTTCTTC CASSLVASYNEQFF
NA TRBJ1-2 once TRBV4-3 15 TGCGCCAGCAGCCAAGCAAGACAGAACCTCTATGGCTACACCTTC CASSQARQNLYGYTF
NA TRBJ2-4 NA TRBV21-1 13 TGTGCCAGCACCCAGAAGAACCAACGCATTCAGTACTTC CASTQKNQRIQYF
TRBD2 TRBJ2-3 few TRBV18 17 TGTGCCAGCTCACCCCGGACTAGCGGGGGGAACACAGATACGCAGTATTTT CASSPRTSGGNTDTQYF
TRBD2 TRBJ2-4 NA TRBV27 15 TGTGCCAGCAGTTTAATAACTAGCGGGGGGGGGTTTCAGTACTTC CASSLITSGGGFQYF
NA TRBJ2-5 few TRBV2 12 TGTGCCAGCAGTGACAGGGTTTCGACCCAGTACTTC CASSDRVSTQYF
TRBD1 TRBJ1-2 NA TRBV5-6 16 TGTGCCAGCAGCTTGGTGCGGCGGCAGGGGGCCTATGGCTACACCTTC CASSLVRRQGAYGYTF
TRBD2 TRBJ2-7 NA TRBV19 17 TGTGCCAGTAGTAAAGGTGGGGGACTAGCGGGAGCCTACGAGCAGTACTTC CASSKGGGLAGAYEQYF
TRBD2 TRBJ2-1 NA TRBV6-5 16 TGTGCCAGCAGTTACTCTGGACTAGCGGGGGGCAATGAGCAGTTCTTC CASSYSGLAGGNEQFF
NA TRBJ2-1 NA TRBV29-1 14 TGCAGCGTTGAAGGGGACACTGACTACAATGAGCAGTTCTTC CSVEGDTDYNEQFF